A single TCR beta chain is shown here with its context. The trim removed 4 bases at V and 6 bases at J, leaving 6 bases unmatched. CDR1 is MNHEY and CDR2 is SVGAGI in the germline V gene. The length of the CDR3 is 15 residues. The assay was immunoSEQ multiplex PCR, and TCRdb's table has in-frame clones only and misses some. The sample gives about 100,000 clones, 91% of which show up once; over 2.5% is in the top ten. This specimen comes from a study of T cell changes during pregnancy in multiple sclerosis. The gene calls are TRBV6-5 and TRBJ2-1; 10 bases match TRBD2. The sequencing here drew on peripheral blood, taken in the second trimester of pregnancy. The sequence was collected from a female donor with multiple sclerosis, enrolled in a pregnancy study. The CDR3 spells CASSSQAGGPNEQFF. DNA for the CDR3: TGTGCCAGCAGTTCACAAGCGGGAGGGCCCAATGAGCAGTTCTTC.